The TCR beta chain under discussion was sequenced for a study of metastatic and nonmetastatic thyroid tumors. Study background: A comparison of repertoires was made across blood and tumor or nodule tissue from malignant and benign thyroid patients. Study-level results: Significantly greater TCR beta diversity was reportedly found in malignant thyroid tumors than in benign nodules (in blood and tumor).

CDR3 size: 16 residues. The germline CDR1 and CDR2 sequences are SGHRS and YFSETQ. V lost 4 bases to trimming and J lost 0 bases; unmatched junction nucleotides: 6. By share of the sample, this clone is large. Its specificity is not known. Each patient went into thyroid surgery without having received any treatment. Study processing details: The study built a papillary thyroid cancer distant-metastasis classifier from CDR3 differences across clinicopathological groups. TCRdb redid the clone calls on the PCR reads using MiXCR. TCRdb's processing, not the authors' own work, is the source of the V and J calls. The profile covers under 5,000 clones, with approximately 22% appearing a single time and roughly 22% taken by the ten largest.

This sequence originates from a male donor with papillary thyroid cancer or a benign thyroid nodule (not recorded which). Some clones in this sample may be carry-over from other donors' samples. The chain combines TRBV5-1 with TRBJ2-5, with 10 bases fitting TRBD1. Sequenced input: tumor tissue. CDR3 DNA: TGCGCCAGCAGCAGGCGACAGGGGGCGAACCAAGAGACCCAGTACTTC. This gives the protein CASSRRQGANQETQYF.